These T cell receptor beta chains were read from a single sample in a study of T-cell reconstitution after alpha-beta-depleted transplantation in children. TCRdb reprocessed the PCR reads via MiXCR and lists one record per CDR3 protein. Of about 350,000 distinct CDR3 sequences in the sample, around 15% were seen once. This sample comprised PBMCs, mostly from graft donor cells, obtained 360 days after TCRalphabeta/CD19-depleted stem cell transplant. The source of these receptors is a male patient aged 2 to 9 who had a stem cell transplant for acute lymphoblastic leukemia, so the T cells may come from the graft donor. CDR3s include the opening cysteine and the closing phenylalanine or tryptophan. The order of the fields is clone size, V gene, CDR3 length, CDR3 protein. Clone size is stated in some rows and not others, as once, few, many or a class when expanded.

abundance: NA
v_gene: TRBV25-1
len: 13
CDR3aa: CASSVDRDQPQHF

abundance: many
v_gene: TRBV5-1
len: 14
CDR3aa: CASSLSGRLYEQYF

abundance: few
v_gene: TRBV10-3
len: 13
CDR3aa: CAISPDEPYEQYF

abundance: NA
v_gene: TRBV7-2
len: 17
CDR3aa: CASSGTSGRVLPNEQFF

abundance: few
v_gene: TRBV21-1
len: 16
CDR3aa: CASRFSGTLSYNEQFF

abundance: NA
v_gene: TRBV7-2
len: 16
CDR3aa: CASSTTGTSPSYEQYF

abundance: NA
v_gene: TRBV6-5
len: 15
CDR3aa: CASSLGDRATYEQYF

abundance: few
v_gene: TRBV7-9
len: 17
CDR3aa: CASSRLPGQVGNYGYTF

abundance: few
v_gene: TRBV6-6
len: 13
CDR3aa: CASSYPTEDEQYF

abundance: many
v_gene: TRBV29-1
len: 17
CDR3aa: CSVARIERERANNEQFF

abundance: few
v_gene: TRBV28
len: 14
CDR3aa: CASSRASGANVLTF

abundance: few
v_gene: TRBV3-1
len: 16
CDR3aa: CASSPLPGGGDYEQYF

abundance: NA
v_gene: TRBV2
len: 18
CDR3aa: CASREMTSGRPLRDEQYF

abundance: NA
v_gene: TRBV19
len: 14
CDR3aa: CASRDRGFQGEQYF

abundance: NA
v_gene: TRBV4-1
len: 17
CDR3aa: CASSQDPLAGTRNEQFF

abundance: few
v_gene: TRBV5-1
len: 18
CDR3aa: CASSFQGRRGAYNSPLHF

abundance: many
v_gene: TRBV5-1
len: 13
CDR3aa: CASSPTPNTEAFF

abundance: few
v_gene: TRBV12-3/TRBV12-4
len: 14
CDR3aa: CASSQSDREETQYF

abundance: few
v_gene: TRBV28
len: 16
CDR3aa: CASSLGSGPREDTQYF

abundance: NA
v_gene: TRBV5-1
len: 17
CDR3aa: CASSLWGLGGPSNEQFF

abundance: few
v_gene: TRBV7-3
len: 16
CDR3aa: CASSFGPGQVYNEQFF

abundance: many
v_gene: TRBV4-2
len: 17
CDR3aa: CASSQEIGRLDQETQYF

abundance: many
v_gene: TRBV5-1
len: 19
CDR3aa: CASSFSNPLRSGRTDTQYF

abundance: few
v_gene: TRBV5-1
len: 17
CDR3aa: CASSSLAGGPLSDTQYF

abundance: NA
v_gene: TRBV9
len: 15
CDR3aa: CASSVSELAGSEQYF

abundance: NA
v_gene: TRBV29-1
len: 12
CDR3aa: CSVADSTGELFF

abundance: NA
v_gene: TRBV4-3
len: 18
CDR3aa: CASSQGIPARSYIYEQYF

abundance: NA
v_gene: TRBV4-1
len: 18
CDR3aa: CASSQDWGWASSNQPQHF

abundance: few
v_gene: TRBV9
len: 13
CDR3aa: CASSVGGSNEQFF

abundance: NA
v_gene: TRBV12-3/TRBV12-4
len: 13
CDR3aa: CASSFLAAYEQYF

abundance: NA
v_gene: TRBV10-3
len: 15
CDR3aa: CAISDQREWADTQYF

abundance: NA
v_gene: TRBV14
len: 14
CDR3aa: CASSPVLATDTQYF

abundance: few
v_gene: TRBV10-3
len: 15
CDR3aa: CAISLGGGGNTEAFF

abundance: few
v_gene: TRBV28
len: 17
CDR3aa: CASSLRSAGVGGDEQFF

abundance: few
v_gene: TRBV28
len: 15
CDR3aa: CASSFVGTGTDTQYF

abundance: many
v_gene: TRBV21-1
len: 18
CDR3aa: CASSNSYPTGTSTDTQYF

abundance: few
v_gene: TRBV29-1
len: 13
CDR3aa: CSVVGRANYEQYF

abundance: few
v_gene: TRBV7-9
len: 17
CDR3aa: CASSLIWGDYSYNEQFF

abundance: few
v_gene: TRBV4-2
len: 15
CDR3aa: CASSQEIGQGDGYTF

abundance: NA
v_gene: TRBV9
len: 18
CDR3aa: CASSVGTSGRGIQETQYF